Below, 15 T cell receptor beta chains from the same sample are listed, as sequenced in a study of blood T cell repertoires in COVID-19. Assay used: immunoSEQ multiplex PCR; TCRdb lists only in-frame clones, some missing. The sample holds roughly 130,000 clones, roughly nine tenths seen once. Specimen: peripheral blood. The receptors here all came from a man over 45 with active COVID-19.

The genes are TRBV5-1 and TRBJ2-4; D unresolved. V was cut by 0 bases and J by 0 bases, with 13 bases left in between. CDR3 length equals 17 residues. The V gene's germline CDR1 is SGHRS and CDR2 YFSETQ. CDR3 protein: CASSLEVRQLAKNIQYF. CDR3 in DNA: TGCGCCAGCAGCTTGGAGGTGCGGCAGTTAGCCAAAAACATTCAGTACTTC.

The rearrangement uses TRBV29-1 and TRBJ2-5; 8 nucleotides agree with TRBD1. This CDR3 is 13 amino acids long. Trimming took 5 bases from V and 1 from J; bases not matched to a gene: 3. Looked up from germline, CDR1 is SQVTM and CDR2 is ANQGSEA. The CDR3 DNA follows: TGCAGCGTTACTGGACAGGGCCAAGAGACCCAGTACTTC. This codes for CSVTGQGQETQYF.

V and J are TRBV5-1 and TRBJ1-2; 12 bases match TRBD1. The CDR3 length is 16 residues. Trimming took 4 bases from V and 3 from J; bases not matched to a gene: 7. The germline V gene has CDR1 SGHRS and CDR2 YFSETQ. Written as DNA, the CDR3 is TGCGCCAGCAGCATTGCTGGGACAGGGGGCGACTATGGCTACACCTTC. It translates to CASSIAGTGGDYGYTF.

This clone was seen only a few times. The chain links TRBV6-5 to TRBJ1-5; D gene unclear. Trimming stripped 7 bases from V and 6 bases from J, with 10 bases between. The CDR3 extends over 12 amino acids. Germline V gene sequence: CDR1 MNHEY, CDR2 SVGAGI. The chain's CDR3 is CASTGLGQPQHF. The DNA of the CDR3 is TGTGCCAGCACAGGTTTGGGTCAGCCCCAGCATTTT.

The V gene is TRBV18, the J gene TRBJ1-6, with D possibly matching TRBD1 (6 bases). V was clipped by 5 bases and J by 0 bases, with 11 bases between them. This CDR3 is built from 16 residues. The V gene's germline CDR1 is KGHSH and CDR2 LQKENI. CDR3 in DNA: TGTGCCAGCTCAAGCGACAGGAACTCCTATAATTCACCCCTCCACTTT. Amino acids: CASSSDRNSYNSPLHF. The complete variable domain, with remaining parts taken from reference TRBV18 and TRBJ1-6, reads NAGVMQNPRHLVRRRGQEARLRCSPMKGHSHVYWYRQLPEEGLKFMVYLQKENIIDESGMPKERFSAEFPKEGPSILRIQQVVRGDSAAYFCASSSDRNSYNSPLHFGNGTRLTVT.

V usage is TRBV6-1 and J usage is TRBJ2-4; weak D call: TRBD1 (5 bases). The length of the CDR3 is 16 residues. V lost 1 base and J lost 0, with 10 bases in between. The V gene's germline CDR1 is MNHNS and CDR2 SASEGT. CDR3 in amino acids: CASSEGQSLAKNIQYF. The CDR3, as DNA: TGTGCCAGCAGTGAAGGACAGAGCCTAGCCAAAAACATTCAGTACTTC.

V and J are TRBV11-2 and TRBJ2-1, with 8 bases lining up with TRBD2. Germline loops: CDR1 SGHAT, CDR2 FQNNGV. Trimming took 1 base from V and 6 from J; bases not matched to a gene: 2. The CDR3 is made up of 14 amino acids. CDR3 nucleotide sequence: TGTGCCAGCAGCTTAGCGGGGGGGGCCAATGAGCAGTTCTTC. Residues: CASSLAGGANEQFF.

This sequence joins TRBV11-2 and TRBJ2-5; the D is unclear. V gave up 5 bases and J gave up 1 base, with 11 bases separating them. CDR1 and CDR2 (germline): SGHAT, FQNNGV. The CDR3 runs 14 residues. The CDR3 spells CASSTRTRQETQYF. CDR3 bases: TGTGCCAGCAGCACCCGAACGCGCCAAGAGACCCAGTACTTC.

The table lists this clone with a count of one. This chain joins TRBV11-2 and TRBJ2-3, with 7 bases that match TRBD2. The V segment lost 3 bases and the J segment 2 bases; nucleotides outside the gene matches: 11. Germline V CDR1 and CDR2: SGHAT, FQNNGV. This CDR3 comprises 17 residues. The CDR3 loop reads CASSFDSYRDYTDTQYF. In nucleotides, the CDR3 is TGTGCCAGCAGCTTCGATTCCTATCGGGACTACACAGATACGCAGTATTTT.

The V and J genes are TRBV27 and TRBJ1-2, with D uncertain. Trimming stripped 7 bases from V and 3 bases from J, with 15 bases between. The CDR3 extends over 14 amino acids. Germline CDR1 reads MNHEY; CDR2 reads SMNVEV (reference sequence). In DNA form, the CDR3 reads TGTGCCAGCACCCTCTCGGCCGGGGACTATGGCTACACCTTC. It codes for CASTLSAGDYGYTF.

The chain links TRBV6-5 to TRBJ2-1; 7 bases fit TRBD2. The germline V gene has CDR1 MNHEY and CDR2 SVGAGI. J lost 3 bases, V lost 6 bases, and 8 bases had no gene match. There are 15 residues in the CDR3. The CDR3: CASRTTSSGYNEQFF. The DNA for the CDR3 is TGTGCCAGCAGAACCACCTCTAGCGGCTACAATGAGCAGTTCTTC.

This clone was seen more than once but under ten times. CDR3 in amino acids: CASSQAGVGTEAFF. The CDR3 nucleotides read TGTGCCAGCAGCCAGGCGGGGGTGGGAACTGAAGCTTTCTTT. This rearrangement joins TRBV3-1 (or the pseudogene TRBV3-2) to TRBJ1-1, with D possibly being TRBD1 (5 bases). The CDR3 covers 14 residues. CDR1 and CDR2 (germline): LGHDT, YNNKEL (reference sequence). Trimming cost V 3 bases and J 5 bases, with 13 bases left between them.

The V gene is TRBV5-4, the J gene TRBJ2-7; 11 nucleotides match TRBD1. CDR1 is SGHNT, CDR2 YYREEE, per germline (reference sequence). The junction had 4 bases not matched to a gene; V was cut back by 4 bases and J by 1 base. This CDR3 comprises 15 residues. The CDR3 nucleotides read TGTGCCAGCAGCAGGGACAGGGGGAGGTCCTACGAGCAGTACGTC. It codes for CASSRDRGRSYEQYV.

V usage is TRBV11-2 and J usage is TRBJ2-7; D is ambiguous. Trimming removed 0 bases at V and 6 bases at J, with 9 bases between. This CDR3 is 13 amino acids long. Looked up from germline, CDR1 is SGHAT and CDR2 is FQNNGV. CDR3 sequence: CASSLDVSSEQYV. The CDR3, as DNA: TGTGCCAGCAGCTTAGATGTCAGTTCCGAGCAGTACGTC.

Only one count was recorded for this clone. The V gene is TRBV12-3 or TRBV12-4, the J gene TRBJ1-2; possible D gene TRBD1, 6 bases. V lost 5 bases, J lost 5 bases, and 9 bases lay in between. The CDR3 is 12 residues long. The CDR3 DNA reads TGTGCCAGCAGTACTACAGGGTATGGCTACACCTTC. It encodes CASSTTGYGYTF.